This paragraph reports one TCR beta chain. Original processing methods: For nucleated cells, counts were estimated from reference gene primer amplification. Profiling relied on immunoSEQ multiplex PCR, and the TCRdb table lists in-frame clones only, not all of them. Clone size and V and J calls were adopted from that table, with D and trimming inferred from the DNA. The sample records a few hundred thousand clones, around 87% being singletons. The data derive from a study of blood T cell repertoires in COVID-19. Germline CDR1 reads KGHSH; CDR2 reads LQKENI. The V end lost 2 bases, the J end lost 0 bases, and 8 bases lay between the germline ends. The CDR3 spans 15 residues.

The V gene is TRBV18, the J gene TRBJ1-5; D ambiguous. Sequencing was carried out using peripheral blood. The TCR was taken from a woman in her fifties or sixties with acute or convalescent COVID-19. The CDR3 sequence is CASSPIGDSNQPQHF. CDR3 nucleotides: TGTGCCAGCTCACCAATCGGGGATAGCAATCAGCCCCAGCATTTT.